This T cell receptor (beta chain) was observed in a study of Ad26.COV2.S vaccination and SARS-CoV-2 variants. For the study at large: Ad26.COV2.S given intramuscularly, once or twice 56 days apart.

The method was immunoSEQ multiplex PCR; TCRdb's version includes in-frame clones alone and lacks a portion of them. The table has about 420,000 clones, more than 75% seen once. The treatment is: about 20 received Ad26.COV2.S at low or high dose, single or two shots; about 5 received placebo; per-sample allocation not given. It was on day 63 after the first vaccine or placebo injection that samples were taken. This adult donor, from Boston, was 18-55 years old. Study findings and constraints: It is possible that the TCR breadth and depth analyses underestimated the total T cell responses. Those who received vaccine or placebo ended up with similar non-spike TCR breadth.

Concerning this clone: Its antigen is not known.

The CDR3 consists of 13 residues. Germline loops: CDR1 MNHEY, CDR2 SVGAGI. V shed 6 bases and J shed 6 bases, with 11 bases lying between them. The sequence was obtained from a person between 18 and 65 years old who received the Ad26.COV2.S COVID-19 vaccine or a placebo. This chain connects TRBV6-5 to TRBJ2-2; D uncertain. This specimen consisted of peripheral blood, obtained in a trial of Ad26.COV2.S vaccine versus placebo. The CDR3 bases are TGTGCCAGCAGCGCCACGGGCCCCGGGGAGCTGTTTTTT. It codes for CASSATGPGELFF.